This TCR beta chain was recovered during a study of Graves' ophthalmopathy and Graves' hyperthyroidism. Findings and caveats of the study: Ophthalmopathy versus stable hyperthyroidism: 13-signature model gave 87.88% sensitivity, less than 82% specificity.

The sample holds many counts of this clonotype. Its antigen is currently unknown. The germline V and J ends were trimmed by 4 bases and 0 bases, with 13 bases remaining between them. This CDR3 spans 14 amino acids. CDR1 GTSNPN and CDR2 SVGIG come from the germline V gene (reference sequence). The hyperthyroidism patients, aged 18 to 65, had been newly diagnosed, with under 2 months' duration. If patients had other autoimmune diseases, uncontrolled infections, pregnancy or lactation, they were excluded. CDR3 regions of TCR beta were amplified from RNA transcripts. Second-round multiplex PCR came after first-round RT-PCR with HTBI primers. TCRdb re-called the multiplex PCR reads with MiXCR, one entry per CDR3 protein. Among roughly 610,000 distinct CDR3 sequences, 20% to 25% were seen once, and the ten largest hold more than 5.5%.

The V gene is TRBV30, the J gene TRBJ2-7; a possible D gene is TRBD2 (6 bases). Source material: peripheral blood. This receptor was taken from a woman aged 18-35 years with stable Graves' hyperthyroidism. Some clones in this sample may be carry-over from other donors' samples. The CDR3: CAWIPGLLSYEQYF. The CDR3 DNA follows: TGTGCCTGGATTCCGGGACTCCTCTCCTACGAGCAGTACTTC.